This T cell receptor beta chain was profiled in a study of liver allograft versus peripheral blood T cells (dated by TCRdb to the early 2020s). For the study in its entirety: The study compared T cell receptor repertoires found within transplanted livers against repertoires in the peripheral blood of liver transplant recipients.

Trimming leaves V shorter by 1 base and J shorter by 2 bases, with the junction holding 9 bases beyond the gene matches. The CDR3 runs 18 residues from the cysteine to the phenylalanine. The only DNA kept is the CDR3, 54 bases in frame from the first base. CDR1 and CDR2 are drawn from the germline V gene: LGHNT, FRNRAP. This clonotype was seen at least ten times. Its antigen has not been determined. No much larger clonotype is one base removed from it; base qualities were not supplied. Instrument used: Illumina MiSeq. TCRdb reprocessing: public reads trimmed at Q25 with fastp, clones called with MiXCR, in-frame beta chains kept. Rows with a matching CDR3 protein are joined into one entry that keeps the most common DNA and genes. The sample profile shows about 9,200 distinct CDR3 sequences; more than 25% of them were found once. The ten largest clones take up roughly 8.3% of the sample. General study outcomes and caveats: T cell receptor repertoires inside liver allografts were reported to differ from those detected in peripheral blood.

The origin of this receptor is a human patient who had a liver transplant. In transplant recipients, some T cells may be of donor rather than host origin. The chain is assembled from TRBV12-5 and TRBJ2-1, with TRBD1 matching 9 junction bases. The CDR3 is CASGLATSWDRAYNEQFF. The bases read TGTGCTAGTGGTTTGGCAACTTCCTGGGACAGGGCCTACAATGAGCAGTTCTTC. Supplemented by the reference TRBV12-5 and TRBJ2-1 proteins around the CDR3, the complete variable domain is DARVTQTPRHKVTEMGQEVTMRCQPILGHNTVFWYRQTMMQGLELLAYFRNRAPLDDSGMPKDRFSAEMPDATLATLKIQPSEPRDSAVYFCASGLATSWDRAYNEQFFGPGTRLTVL.